This entry features one TCR beta chain sequence. This CDR3 has 13 residues. Germline V gene sequence: CDR1 SNHLY, CDR2 FYNNEI. Deletions cut 9 bases from V and 0 bases from J, with 9 bases between. The protocol was immunoSEQ multiplex PCR, while the TCRdb copy is restricted to in-frame clones and leaves out a portion. The sample lists fewer than 85,000 clones, nearly 95% occurring once. The data derive from a study of T cell changes during pregnancy in multiple sclerosis. The clonotype was recovered from a female donor with multiple sclerosis, enrolled in a pregnancy study. The gene calls are TRBV2 and TRBJ1-5; no clear D gene. The source was peripheral blood, collected in the second trimester of pregnancy. In DNA form, the CDR3 reads TGTGCCAGGACGGCGGTTAGCAATCAGCCCCAGCATTTT. This sequence encodes CARTAVSNQPQHF.